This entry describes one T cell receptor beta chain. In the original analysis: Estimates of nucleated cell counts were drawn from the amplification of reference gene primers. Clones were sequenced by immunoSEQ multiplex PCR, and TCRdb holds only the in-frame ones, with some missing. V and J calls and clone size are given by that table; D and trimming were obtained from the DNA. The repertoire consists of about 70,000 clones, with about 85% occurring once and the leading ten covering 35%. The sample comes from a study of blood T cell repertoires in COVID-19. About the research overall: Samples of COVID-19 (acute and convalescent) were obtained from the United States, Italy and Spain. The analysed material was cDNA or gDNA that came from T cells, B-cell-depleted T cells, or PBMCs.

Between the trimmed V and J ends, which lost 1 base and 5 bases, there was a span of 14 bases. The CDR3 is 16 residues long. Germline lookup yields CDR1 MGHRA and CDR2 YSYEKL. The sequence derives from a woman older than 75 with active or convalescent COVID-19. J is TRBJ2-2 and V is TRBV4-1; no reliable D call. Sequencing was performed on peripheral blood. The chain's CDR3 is CASSQASRAETGELFF. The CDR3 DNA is TGCGCCAGCAGCCAAGCCTCCCGCGCGGAAACCGGGGAGCTGTTTTTT.